The sequence of this TCR beta chain was determined in a study of blood T cell repertoires in COVID-19. The overall study: Collection of acute and convalescent COVID-19 samples took place in the United States, Italy and Spain.

The CDR3 runs 14 residues. Trimming removed 5 bases from V and 8 bases from J; junction bases left unmatched: 2. Germline V gene data show CDR1 as SGHDN and CDR2 as FVKESK. Authors' processing steps: Amplification with reference gene primers provided the estimates of nucleated cell counts. Repertoires were generated with immunoSEQ multiplex PCR, while TCRdb's copy carries only in-frame clones and drops some. The V and J calls and clone size were taken over from that table, and D and trimming were inferred from the DNA. In the table there are about 440,000 clones, roughly nine tenths of which are singletons. Donors were grouped by their self-reported clinical history.

The material sequenced was PBMCs or T cells enriched from blood (not recorded which). The chain carries TRBV14 and TRBJ2-1, with TRBD2 matching over 14 bases. The receptor was derived from a woman between 18 and 30 years old with acute COVID-19. CDR3 DNA: TGTGCCAGCAGCGGGACTAGCGGGAGAGATGAGCAGTTCTTC. Translated, it gives CASSGTSGRDEQFF.